This TCR beta chain was documented in a study of cytomegalovirus exposure and HLA in healthy donors (dated by TCRdb to 2015 to 2018). Study-wide context: According to an earlier analysis of a few hundred of the donors, some 170 million T cells yielded 90 million to 140 million unique TCR beta sequences and around 300 Gb of sequence data. Of the 300 to 500 genotyped donors, less than 85% were placed in the genetic ancestry cluster associated with self-reported Caucasian donors. The study aimed to test whether cataloging public T cell receptors could reveal signatures of past pathogen exposure. Among 398 genotyped donors of the cohort, an average of approximately 250,000 unique TCR beta nucleotide sequences were sequenced per donor, roughly a sixth of them non-productive. The number of typed donors differed by locus: 629-630 for A, B, C, DRB1 and DQB1; 500 to 550 for DQA1; over 600 for DPA1; and around 470 for DPB1. HLA typing included class I and class II loci at four-digit resolution. Genome-wide SNP genotypes for about 65% of the roughly 700 donors were used in a later genetic analysis, which treated that subset as a discovery cohort. All discovery cohort repertoires had been generated on a single sequencing platform. An earlier analysis of several hundred of the donors applied high-throughput TCR beta sequencing to assess whether each TCR beta V gene segment acted as functional or pseudogenic. The T cell repertoires of some 670 subjects were profiled by immunosequencing and related to cytomegalovirus serostatus. In the later analysis, no new phenotypic data were used to find candidate immune exposures; instead, reliance was placed on TCR beta sequences and their occurrence across donors. Roughly 300 gigabases of sequencing data and about 92 million unique TCR sequences made up an early release that covered approximately 700 HLA-typed donors. Roughly 5 DR-DQ haplotypes were treated as single units for association and clustering because of strong linkage in the cohort. In a later analysis, previously published TCR beta repertoires from 550 to 700 donors were re-analyzed and high-resolution HLA genotyping was added so that TCR occurrence patterns could be studied. Donor age, sex, ethnicity and CMV serostatus were collected together with the repertoire data. Besides the first cohort of 666 subjects, a separate validation cohort made up of 120 different subjects was used. To predict cytomegalovirus infection status, the study brought together high-throughput TCR immunosequencing, statistical association of individual TCRs with disease status, and machine learning.

From the cysteine up to the phenylalanine, the CDR3 has a length of 16 residues. The CDR3 DNA has 48 bases and is translated from base 1. Germline trimming: 5 bases from V, 3 bases from J; junction bases outside gene matches: 7. Reading the germline V gene gives CDR1 SGHVS and CDR2 FNYEAQ. Libraries were built with the immunoSEQ multiplex PCR assay. The multiplex PCR relied on a mix of 60 forward primers for TCR Vbeta segments and 13 reverse primers for TCR Jbeta segments. Amplification of the CDR3 region of rearranged TCR beta genes was performed with a multiplex PCR assay on genomic DNA. Amplified TCR beta libraries were sequenced as 87-base-pair reads on the Illumina HiSeq System. Per the source publication's procedure: A later analysis counted about 82 million unique TCR beta chains across the roughly 700 repertoires, and about 10 million of these chains were shared by at least two donors. Raw reads were error-corrected and collapsed into unique sequences by a nearest-neighbor algorithm in which closely related sequences were merged to remove PCR and sequencing errors. To assign V, D and J gene segments, CDR3 sequences were aligned to IMGT reference sequences. For a sequence to be retained, a match of at least six nucleotides to both a V gene segment and a J gene segment was required. A rearrangement was called productive if the CDR3 had no stop codons and remained in frame with V and J, and every other rearrangement was called non-productive. CDR3 was defined according to IMGT convention as the region running from the second conserved V-encoded cysteine to the conserved J-encoded phenylalanine. In an earlier analysis of around 540 of the donors, sequences lacking an unambiguous match to a single V gene segment were excluded. An earlier analysis of approximately 590 of the donors classified V segments as functional when productive rearrangements were above 56.7% and as segregating when the standard deviation between donors was above 5%. A statistical classification framework was built for diagnosing cytomegalovirus status from the catalog of TCR beta chain sequences. V and J gene assignment, in a later analysis, came from comparing TCR nucleotide sequences with IMGT/GENE-DB human TR gene sequences. Using the TCRdist pipeline, a later analysis assigned CDR3 sequences along with most-parsimonious VDJ recombination scenarios. In a later analysis, each TCR beta chain was defined by its CDR3 amino acid sequence together with its V-gene family, and reads lacking a unique V-gene family were excluded. A later analysis removed several hundred highly shared, low-generation-probability nucleotide sequences to deal with suspected cross-contamination and a sequencing artifact. A later analysis calculated a clonal expansion index for each public chain from normalized within-repertoire ranks of inferred template counts. In a later analysis, generation probabilities were computed using a VDJ recombination model fitted to out-of-frame rearrangements, and the results were checked against IGoR. In a later analysis, hypergeometric tests were used to score TCR-TCR, TCR-HLA and TCR-CMV co-occurrence, with a repertoire-size bias correction applied to TCR pairs. To estimate false discovery rates, a later analysis permuted the HLA or CMV assignments 20 times. In a later analysis, co-occurring TCRs were grouped using DBSCAN, with TCRdist sequence similarity added in when clustering inside HLA-allele-positive subsets. Repertoires with fewer than 30,000 or more than 120,000 public chains were left out of co-occurrence clustering, as were five repertoires with anomalous nucleotide sharing. The table comes from immuneACCESS by way of TCRdb, which keeps in-frame sequences with V and J called. Part of the clones is missing from these tables; in studies checked, under half for an unresolved V gene and the rest for unknown reasons. V, J and clone size were drawn from that table, and D and trimming were deduced from the DNA. The sample includes some 74,000 clones, with 60% to 85% observed a single time. Clones ranked in the top ten supply over 0.95% of the sample.

General study outcomes and caveats: An association between a missense DCLRE1C variant and V-gene and J-gene trimming of TCR beta chains was found in a later genetic analysis and replicated in an independent cohort. A later analysis found that most CMV-associated TCR beta chains appeared HLA-restricted, with HLA associations seemingly driven largely by CMV exposure. The classifier was reported to diagnose cytomegalovirus status with high specificity and sensitivity in both the original cohort and the validation cohort. In a later analysis, HLA-associated TCR beta chains showed more clonal expansion and lower generation probabilities than non-associated chains that were equally common. The presence/absence analyses assumed that sequencing depth was roughly uniform across donors, and that assumption may not be true. The cohort was sequenced for TCR beta chains only, and without alpha or paired-chain data the features that could be detected were limited. Across donors, most TCR sequences were observed very rarely, whereas some public TCRs were present in many individuals. A few of the identified cytomegalovirus-associated TCR beta chains were confirmed in vitro to be specific for cytomegalovirus antigens. In a later analysis, TCR association rates were found to vary across HLA loci, with the most associated TCRs seen for DRB1 alleles and the fewest for HLA-C alleles. A group of highly shared sequence variants was considered likely to be a technical artifact of the sequencing pipeline. Correlated functional status among segregating V segments might reflect linkage disequilibrium, but an unknown experimental factor could not be ruled out. The 87-base-pair reads could not distinguish some IMGT-functional V segments, including TRBV6-2 and TRBV6-3, so those segments were excluded. At a false discovery rate of 0.05, a later analysis linked around 17,000 TCR beta sequences to specific HLA alleles. In an earlier analysis of 500 to 650 of the donors, most TCR beta V segments appeared in productive rearrangements about 87% or about 30% of the time, broadly matching IMGT annotations. A further reported finding was that TCR beta sequences accurately predicted the HLA-A and HLA-B alleles for most subjects in the first cohort. According to the authors, the approach could potentially be generalized to other disease states and immunological phenotypes. A total of 150 to 200 TCR beta chains were listed by the study as associated with cytomegalovirus. HLA typing was unavailable for some donors at each locus, so association tests used only the typed subset. Immune exposure information for the cohort was limited to CMV serostatus. When HLA alleles, especially DR and DQ, strongly co-occurred, attributing TCR associations to individual alleles was difficult. In a later analysis, several top co-occurrence clusters were reported to appear linked to parvovirus B19, influenza, CMV and Epstein-Barr virus. Because counts were too low, some 17 rarely observed V segments, including chromosome 9 orphons, were excluded from the earlier analysis of around 590 of the donors. A later genetic analysis reported fewer N-insertions in productive TCRs among donors in an Asian-associated ancestry cluster than the roughly 700-donor mean.

Worth noting for this clone: Its antigen is still unknown. No much larger clone exists at a distance of one base, and base qualities are not known.

The cohort consisted of 670 or so healthy bone marrow donors. Cohort members were all nominally healthy when sampled, although unrecorded immune exposures were likely present. The donor tested CMV seronegative and was one of the 352 seronegative cohort members. Every donor gave a peripheral blood sample, and the peripheral blood mononuclear cells from that sample were used for TCR beta sequencing. The Qiagen DNeasy Blood Extraction Kit was used to extract genomic DNA from the blood cell samples. The clonotype was recovered from a male donor in good health and CMV-seronegative. Recombination linked TRBV7-6 to TRBJ1-5; the junction holds 10 bases that match TRBD1. The material sequenced was PBMCs. This receptor has the CDR3 CASSPGQGGINQPQHF. DNA sequence: TGTGCCAGCAGCCCCGGACAGGGGGGTATCAATCAGCCCCAGCATTTT.